This passage covers 4 T cell receptor beta chains from one sample sequenced in a study of siplizumab effects on memory and regulatory T cells. Only in-frame clones appear in the TCRdb table, and some are missing; sequencing was by immunoSEQ multiplex PCR. The repertoire includes around 58,000 clones, around four fifths of them detected once, and less than 4% sits in the top ten. Specimen: memory CD4+ T cells sorted from blood. The receptors were sampled from a human donor in good health.

The V gene is TRBV7-9, the J gene TRBJ1-4; no clear D gene. In germline, CDR1 is SEHNR, CDR2 FQNEAQ (reference sequence). Trimming removed 2 bases from V and 8 bases from J, with 15 bases in between. The CDR3 covers 15 residues. CDR3 residues: CASSLYPRGGEKLFF. The CDR3 coding sequence is TGTGCCAGCAGCTTATACCCTCGGGGAGGGGAAAAACTGTTTTTT.

The rearrangement uses TRBV19 and TRBJ2-7; 7 bases fit TRBD1. The CDR3 totals 17 residues. J was trimmed by 1 base and V by 3 bases; bases with no gene match: 12. Germline values: CDR1 LNHDA, CDR2 SQIVND (reference sequence). The CDR3 DNA sequence: TGTGCCAGTAGTATGAAACTCGGGACAGCGGCATCCTACGAGCAGTACTTC. Residues: CASSMKLGTAASYEQYF.

The chain employs TRBV15 and TRBJ2-7, with TRBD1 as a possible D gene (6 bases). CDR1 is LNHNV and CDR2 is YYDKDF in the germline V gene (reference sequence). This CDR3 contains 14 residues. V lost 5 bases, J lost 1 base, and 12 bases lay in between. The CDR3 DNA reads as TGTGCCACCAGCGTAGACAGGCTGTCCTACGAGCAGTACTTC. Translated, it gives CATSVDRLSYEQYF.

V usage is TRBV6-5 and J usage is TRBJ2-4; TRBD1 aligns across 7 bases. From germline, CDR1 is MNHEY and CDR2 SVGAGI. This CDR3 spans 12 amino acids. V lost 5 bases and J lost 12; bases outside the gene matches: 7. The CDR3 sequence is CASSARDSSQYF. In nucleotides, the CDR3 is TGTGCCAGCAGTGCGAGGGACAGCTCTCAGTACTTC.